The clone carrying this TCR beta chain was seen just once. This CDR3 comprises 16 residues. Germline-derived CDR1 and CDR2 are SGHRS and YFSETQ. With 0 bases clipped from V and 1 base from J, the junction kept 3 bases outside the gene matches. Amplification used 60 V beta primers and 13 J beta primers. Data came from immunoSEQ multiplex PCR; TCRdb stores just in-frame clones and leaves some out. The profile covers almost 90,000 clones, with about four fifths appearing a single time and approximately 6.6% taken by the ten largest. This sample was included in a study of glioma-infiltrating T cells after dendritic cell vaccination. In the study overall: Glioblastoma patients came from Phase I and II dendritic cell vaccination trials. Three intradermal dendritic cell vaccine injections were given every two weeks.

Time point denoted: after dendritic cell vaccination, including at tumor progression/relapse. Only patients with spare fresh-frozen tumor and over two years of follow-up were included. The source was blood, collected after dendritic cell vaccination. J is TRBJ1-4 and V is TRBV5-1, with 7 bases that match TRBD1. This clonotype was sampled from a human donor with glioblastoma. CDR3 DNA sequence: TGCGCCAGCAGCTTGGCGACAGGGATAACTAATGAAAAACTGTTTTTT. As protein: CASSLATGITNEKLFF.